These 18 T cell receptor beta chains were sequenced from one sample in a study of CD4 T cells in relation to SARS-CoV-2 and coronaviruses. CD4+ T cells from unexposed donors were obtained before the COVID-19 pandemic (2011-2018). TCRdb's copy holds only in-frame clones and misses some; the assay was immunoSEQ multiplex PCR. Here the sample spans under 65,000 clones, 80% to 90% being singletons. What was sequenced was memory CD4+ T cells from PBMCs. All receptors derive from a human donor in good health.

The chain employs TRBV5-5 and TRBJ1-6, with D unresolved. Looked up from germline, CDR1 is SGHKS and CDR2 is YYEKEE (reference sequence). V was pared by 7 bases and J by 10 bases, with 18 bases between. The CDR3 totals 14 residues. CDR3 sequence (DNA): TGTGCCAGCGGGAGTTCTGAGGGATGGTCACCCCTCCACTTT. It encodes CASGSSEGWSPLHF.

The chain couples TRBV2 to TRBJ2-3, with D maybe TRBD1 (5 bases). Per germline, CDR1 SNHLY and CDR2 FYNNEI. V was clipped by 7 bases and J by 2 bases, with 16 bases between them. This CDR3 is 15 amino acids long. DNA of the CDR3: TGTGCCAGCACTGTGGACAAGACCCTCACAGATACGCAGTATTTT. It specifies CASTVDKTLTDTQYF.

The V and J genes are TRBV5-1 and TRBJ2-5; 10 bases match TRBD1. V gave up 4 bases and J gave up 2 bases; unmatched junction bases: 8. CDR3 length: 16 residues. Germline CDR1 and CDR2: SGHRS and YFSETQ. The CDR3 loop is CASSKADRGLQETQYF. CDR3 nucleotide sequence: TGCGCCAGCAGCAAAGCGGACAGGGGGTTACAAGAGACCCAGTACTTC.

This clone came up once. The final CDR3 position lacks the conserved phenylalanine or tryptophan, pointing to a likely read error. It is unclear where the CDR3 begins or ends on the DNA, so no DNA is shown, and the CDR3 is as TCRdb lists it. V gene TRBV10-1 combines with J gene TRBJ2-4. Germline lookup yields CDR1 WNHNN and CDR2 SYGVQD (reference sequence). The CDR3 has 10 residues if both end residues are counted. The CDR3 here is CASFGRGLKM.

The chain is built from TRBV30 and TRBJ2-1; possibly TRBD2 for D (6 bases). This CDR3 region has 12 residues. CDR1 is GTSNPN, CDR2 SVGIG, per germline (reference sequence). Trimming shortened V by 5 bases and J by 3 bases, and 8 bases separated the two germline ends. The chain's CDR3 is CAWAGFYNEQFF. In DNA form, the CDR3 reads TGTGCCTGGGCGGGATTCTACAATGAGCAGTTCTTC.

This chain connects TRBV5-6 to TRBJ2-7; no definite D call. There are 14 residues in the CDR3. V dropped 2 bases and J dropped 0 bases, with 9 bases sitting between them. Germline CDR1 reads SGHDT; CDR2 reads YYEEEE. The CDR3: CASSFRRNSYEQYF. The CDR3 bases are TGTGCCAGCAGCTTTAGGCGGAACTCCTACGAGCAGTACTTC.

The genes are TRBV7-3 and TRBJ2-7, with D possibly matching TRBD2 (6 bases). From germline, CDR1 is SGHTA and CDR2 FQGTGA. V shed 0 bases and J shed 6 bases, with 15 bases lying between them. The CDR3 runs to 15 residues. CDR3 nucleotide sequence: TGTGCCAGCAGCTTAACTCTTCCGGGAGCGAGCGAGCAGTACTTC. Amino acid sequence: CASSLTLPGASEQYF.

This sequence joins TRBV30 and TRBJ1-4; D is uncertain. Germline CDR1 reads GTSNPN; CDR2 reads SVGIG (reference sequence). V lost 2 bases to trimming and J lost 8 bases, with 18 bases between them. The CDR3 has 15 residues. The CDR3 reads CAWSLTRAGKEKLFF. The CDR3 region has the DNA TGTGCCTGGAGTCTTACCCGGGCCGGGAAGGAAAAACTGTTTTTT.

The J gene is TRBJ2-5, the V gene TRBV27, with 9 positions matching TRBD2. The CDR3 runs 15 residues. V trimming: 6 bases; J trimming: 5 bases; junction bases outside the gene matches: 10. CDR1 is MNHEY and CDR2 is SMNVEV in the germline V gene (reference sequence). CDR3 in amino acids: CASSKSGGRWETQYF. The CDR3 DNA reads TGTGCCAGCAGCAAAAGCGGGGGGAGATGGGAGACCCAGTACTTC.

This chain connects TRBV9 to TRBJ1-1; D remains unclear. The CDR3 totals 14 residues. CDR1 is SGDLS, CDR2 YYNGEE, per germline. V was trimmed by 4 bases and J by 1 base, leaving 11 bases between them. For the CDR3, the DNA is TGTGCCAGCAGCTTAGTTCCAGAGAACACTGAAGCTTTCTTT. This translates into CASSLVPENTEAFF.

The chain uses TRBV10-1 and TRBJ1-1; D call uncertain. The CDR3 covers 14 residues. The V gene lost 4 bases and the J gene lost 1 base, with 10 bases spanning the gap. Germline CDR1 WNHNN, CDR2 SYGVQD (reference sequence). The CDR3 here is CASSVYRENTEAFF. In DNA, the CDR3 is TGCGCCAGCAGTGTATACCGGGAGAACACTGAAGCTTTCTTT.

The V and J genes are TRBV24-1 and TRBJ1-2; D remains ambiguous. This CDR3 has 11 residues. V was trimmed by 9 bases and J by 1 base, leaving 5 bases between them. Germline lookup yields CDR1 KGHDR and CDR2 SFDVKD. Here the CDR3 reads CATRGNYGYTF. CDR3 coding DNA: TGTGCCACCCGGGGTAACTATGGCTACACCTTC.

On this clone itself: The same CDR3 arises from other DNA sequences in this sample as well. The J gene is TRBJ1-2, the V gene TRBV6-5; 11 positions agree with TRBD1. Trimming cost V 0 bases and J 4 bases; bases outside gene matches: 4. There are 16 residues in the CDR3. Germline V gene sequence: CDR1 MNHEY, CDR2 SVGAGI. The CDR3 reads CASSYSRTGGGYGYTF. CDR3 nucleotides: TGTGCCAGCAGTTACTCGAGGACAGGGGGCGGCTATGGCTACACCTTC.

The gene calls are TRBV2 and TRBJ2-1; the D is unclear. The V end was cut by 2 bases, the J end by 8 bases, with 7 bases between. This CDR3 is built from 12 residues. Germline V gives CDR1 SNHLY, CDR2 FYNNEI. The DNA for the CDR3 is TGTGCCAGCAGTGAATCTTTCTATGAGCAGTTCTTC. It translates to CASSESFYEQFF.

The J gene is TRBJ2-1, the V gene TRBV5-6; tentative D call: TRBD1 (6 bases). The CDR3 has 12 amino acids. The V gene lost 7 bases and the J gene lost 8 bases, with 13 bases spanning the gap. Germline CDR1 and CDR2: SGHDT and YYEEEE. Here the CDR3 DNA reads TGTGCCAGCGGGGGCGGGTGGGATGAGCAGTTCTTC. It translates to CASGGGWDEQFF. Full variable domain (missing parts from reference TRBV5-6 and TRBJ2-1): DAGVTQSPTHLIKTRGQQVTLRCSPKSGHDTVSWYQQALGQGPQFIFQYYEEEERQRGNFPDRFSGHQFPNYSSELNVNALLLGDSALYLCASGGGWDEQFFGPGTRLTVL.

This clone has only a few counts. This chain links TRBV19 with TRBJ1-6; D call uncertain. V lost 2 bases to trimming and J lost 8 bases, with 10 bases between them. The germline CDR1 and CDR2 sequences are LNHDA and SQIVND (reference sequence). The CDR3 is 14 amino acids. The CDR3 sequence is CASSIWSEDSPLHF. CDR3 coding DNA: TGTGCCAGTAGTATATGGTCGGAGGATTCACCCCTCCACTTT.

The rearrangement uses TRBV7-2 and TRBJ2-7, with TRBD2 matching over 14 bases. Germline assignment: CDR1 SGHTA and CDR2 FQGNSA. This CDR3 contains 18 residues. V lost 3 bases to trimming and J lost 6 bases; unmatched junction nucleotides: 13. The CDR3 sequence is CASSLVPGLAGVGREQYF. CDR3 nucleotide sequence: TGTGCCAGCAGCTTGGTTCCGGGACTAGCGGGAGTAGGGCGCGAGCAGTACTTC.

This clone was picked up a small number of times. The V call is TRBV28, the J call TRBJ1-5, with TRBD1 matching over 9 bases. Unmatched junction bases numbered 12, after V lost 5 bases and J lost 7 bases. The CDR3 is 16 amino acids. CDR1 and CDR2 from the germline V gene are MDHEN and SYDVKM. The DNA of the CDR3 is TGTGCCAGCAGTGCCGAGGGACAGGGTGACCGACAGCCCCAGCATTTT. Protein: CASSAEGQGDRQPQHF.